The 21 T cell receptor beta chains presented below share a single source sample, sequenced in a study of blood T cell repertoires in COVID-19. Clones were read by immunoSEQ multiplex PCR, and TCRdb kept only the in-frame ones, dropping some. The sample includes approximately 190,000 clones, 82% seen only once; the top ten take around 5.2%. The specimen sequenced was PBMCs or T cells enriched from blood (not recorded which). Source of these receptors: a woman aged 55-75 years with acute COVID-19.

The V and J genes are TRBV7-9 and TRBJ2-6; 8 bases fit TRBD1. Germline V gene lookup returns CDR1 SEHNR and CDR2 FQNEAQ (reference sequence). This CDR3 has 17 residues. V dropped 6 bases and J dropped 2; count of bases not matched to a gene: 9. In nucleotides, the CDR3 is TGTGCCAGCAGGGAGACAGGGGTGCGACCTGGGGCCAACGTCCTGACTTTC. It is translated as CASRETGVRPGANVLTF.

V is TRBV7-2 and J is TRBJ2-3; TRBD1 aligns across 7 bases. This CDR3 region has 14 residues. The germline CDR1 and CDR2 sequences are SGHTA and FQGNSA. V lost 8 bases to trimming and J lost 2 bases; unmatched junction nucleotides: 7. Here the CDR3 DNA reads TGTGCCAGCGGCCGGGACAGATACACAGATACGCAGTATTTT. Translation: CASGRDRYTDTQYF.

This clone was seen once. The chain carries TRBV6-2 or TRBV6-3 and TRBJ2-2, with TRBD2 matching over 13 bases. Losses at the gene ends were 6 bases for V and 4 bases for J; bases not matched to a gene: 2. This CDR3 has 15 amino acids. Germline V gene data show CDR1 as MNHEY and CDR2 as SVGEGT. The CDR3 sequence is CASSTSGGATGELFF. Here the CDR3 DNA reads TGTGCCAGCAGCACTAGCGGGGGGGCCACCGGGGAGCTGTTTTTT.

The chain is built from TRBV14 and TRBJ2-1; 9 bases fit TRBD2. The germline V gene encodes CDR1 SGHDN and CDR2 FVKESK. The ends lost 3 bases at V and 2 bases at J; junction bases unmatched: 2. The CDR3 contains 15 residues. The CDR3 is CASSQRLAAYNEQFF. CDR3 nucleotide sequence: TGTGCCAGCAGCCAGAGACTAGCGGCCTACAATGAGCAGTTCTTC. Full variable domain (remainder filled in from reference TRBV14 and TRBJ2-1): EAGVTQFPSHSVIEKGQTVTLRCDPISGHDNLYWYRRVMGKEIKFLLHFVKESKQDESGMPNNRFLAERTGGTYSTLKVQPAELEDSGVYFCASSQRLAAYNEQFFGPGTRLTVL.

CDR3 coding DNA: TGTGCCACCAGTGTAAGGGGAATCGGCACAGATACGCAGTATTTT. Encoded protein: CATSVRGIGTDTQYF. The V and J genes are TRBV24-1 and TRBJ2-3; D possibly corresponds to TRBD1 (5 bases). From germline, CDR1 is KGHDR and CDR2 SFDVKD. The V and J ends lost 5 bases and 1 base respectively, with 12 bases between them. The CDR3 sequence is 15 residues long.

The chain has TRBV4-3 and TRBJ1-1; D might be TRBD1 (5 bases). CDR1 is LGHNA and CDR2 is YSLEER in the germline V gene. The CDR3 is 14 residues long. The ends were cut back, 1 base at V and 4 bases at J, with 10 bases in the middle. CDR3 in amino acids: CASSQVGLFTEAFF. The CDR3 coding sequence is TGCGCCAGCAGCCAAGTGGGGCTATTCACTGAAGCTTTCTTT.

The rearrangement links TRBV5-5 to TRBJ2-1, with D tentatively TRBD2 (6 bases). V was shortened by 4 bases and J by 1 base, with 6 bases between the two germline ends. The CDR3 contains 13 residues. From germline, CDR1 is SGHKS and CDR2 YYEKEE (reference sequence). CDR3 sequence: CASSGGSYNEQFF. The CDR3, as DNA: TGTGCCAGCAGCGGGGGGTCCTACAATGAGCAGTTCTTC.

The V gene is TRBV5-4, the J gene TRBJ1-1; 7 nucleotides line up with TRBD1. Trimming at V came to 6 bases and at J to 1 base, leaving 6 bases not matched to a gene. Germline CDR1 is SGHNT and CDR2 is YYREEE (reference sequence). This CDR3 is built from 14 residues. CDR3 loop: CASTLAGGNTEAFF. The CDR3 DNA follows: TGTGCCAGCACCCTGGCAGGGGGGAACACTGAAGCTTTCTTT.

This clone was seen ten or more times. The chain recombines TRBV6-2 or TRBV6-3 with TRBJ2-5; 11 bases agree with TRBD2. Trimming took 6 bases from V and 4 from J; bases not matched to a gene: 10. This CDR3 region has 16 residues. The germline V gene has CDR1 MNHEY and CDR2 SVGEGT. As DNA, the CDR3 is TGTGCCAGCAGCCCGACTAGCGGGGTTACTATAGAGACCCAGTACTTC. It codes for CASSPTSGVTIETQYF.

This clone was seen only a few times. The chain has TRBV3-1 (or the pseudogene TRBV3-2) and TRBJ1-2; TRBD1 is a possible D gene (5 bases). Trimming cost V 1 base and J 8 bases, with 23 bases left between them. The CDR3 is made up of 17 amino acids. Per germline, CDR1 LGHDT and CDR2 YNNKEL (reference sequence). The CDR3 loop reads CASSQASPTGRVGGYTF. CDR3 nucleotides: TGTGCCAGCAGCCAAGCTTCTCCGACCGGCAGGGTAGGGGGCTACACCTTC.

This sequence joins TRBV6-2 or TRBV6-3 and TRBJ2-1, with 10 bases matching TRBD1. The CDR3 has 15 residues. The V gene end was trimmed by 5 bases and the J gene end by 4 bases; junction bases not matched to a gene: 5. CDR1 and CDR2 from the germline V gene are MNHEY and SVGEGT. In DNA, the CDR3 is TGTGCCAGCAGTAGGGACAGGGGAAAATACAATGAGCAGTTCTTC. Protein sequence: CASSRDRGKYNEQFF.

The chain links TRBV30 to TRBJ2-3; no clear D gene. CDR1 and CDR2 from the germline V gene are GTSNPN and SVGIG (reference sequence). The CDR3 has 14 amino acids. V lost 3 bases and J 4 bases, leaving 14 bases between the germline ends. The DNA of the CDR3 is TGTGCCTGGAGGACCCCGAGGAGCGCAGATACGCAGTATTTT. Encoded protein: CAWRTPRSADTQYF.

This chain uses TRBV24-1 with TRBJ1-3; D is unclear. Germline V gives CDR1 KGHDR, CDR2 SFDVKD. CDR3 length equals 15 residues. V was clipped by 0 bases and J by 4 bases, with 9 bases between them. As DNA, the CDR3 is TGTGCCACCAGTGATTTGCACGGGTTCGGAAACACCATATATTTT. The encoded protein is CATSDLHGFGNTIYF.

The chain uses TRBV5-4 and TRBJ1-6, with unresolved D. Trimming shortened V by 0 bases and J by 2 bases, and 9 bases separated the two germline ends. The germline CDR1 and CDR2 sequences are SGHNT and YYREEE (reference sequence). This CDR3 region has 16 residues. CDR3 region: CASSLAGSAYNSPLHF. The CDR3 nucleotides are TGTGCCAGCAGCTTGGCGGGGAGCGCCTATAATTCACCCCTCCACTTT. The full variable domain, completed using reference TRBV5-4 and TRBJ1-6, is ETGVTQSPTHLIKTRGQQVTLRCSSQSGHNTVSWYQQALGQGPQFIFQYYREEENGRGNFPPRFSGLQFPNYSSELNVNALELDDSALYLCASSLAGSAYNSPLHFGNGTRLTVT.

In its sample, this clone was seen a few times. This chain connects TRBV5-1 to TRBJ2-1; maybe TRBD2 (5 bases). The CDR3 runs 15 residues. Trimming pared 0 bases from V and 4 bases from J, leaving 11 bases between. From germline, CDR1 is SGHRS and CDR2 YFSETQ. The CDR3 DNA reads TGCGCCAGCAGCTTGGTATCTAGCACGTACAATGAGCAGTTCTTC. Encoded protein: CASSLVSSTYNEQFF.

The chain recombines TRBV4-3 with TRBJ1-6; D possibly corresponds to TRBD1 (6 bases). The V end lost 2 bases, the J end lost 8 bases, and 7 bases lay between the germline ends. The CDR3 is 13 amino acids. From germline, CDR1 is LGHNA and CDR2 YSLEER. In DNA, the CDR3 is TGCGCCAGCAGCCAAAACAGGGATTCACCCCTCCACTTT. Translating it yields CASSQNRDSPLHF.

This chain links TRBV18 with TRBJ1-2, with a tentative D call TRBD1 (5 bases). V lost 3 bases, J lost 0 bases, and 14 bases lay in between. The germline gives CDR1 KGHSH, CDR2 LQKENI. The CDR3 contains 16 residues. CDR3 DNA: TGTGCCAGCTCACCTATATCGGCAGGGTCTAACTATGGCTACACCTTC. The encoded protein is CASSPISAGSNYGYTF.

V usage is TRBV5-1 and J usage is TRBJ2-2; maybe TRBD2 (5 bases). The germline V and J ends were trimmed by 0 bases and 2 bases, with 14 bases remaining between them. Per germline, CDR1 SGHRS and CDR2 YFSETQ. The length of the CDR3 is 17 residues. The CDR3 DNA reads TGCGCCAGCAGCTTGGGCTCGGGGTCCGTTAACACCGGGGAGCTGTTTTTT. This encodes CASSLGSGSVNTGELFF.

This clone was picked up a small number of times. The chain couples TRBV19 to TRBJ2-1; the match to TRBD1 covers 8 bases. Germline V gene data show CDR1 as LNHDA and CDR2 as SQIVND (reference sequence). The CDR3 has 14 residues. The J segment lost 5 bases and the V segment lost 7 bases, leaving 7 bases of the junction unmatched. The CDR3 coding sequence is TGTGCCAGTATGGGACAGGAGGGGCACAATGAGCAGTTCTTC. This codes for CASMGQEGHNEQFF.

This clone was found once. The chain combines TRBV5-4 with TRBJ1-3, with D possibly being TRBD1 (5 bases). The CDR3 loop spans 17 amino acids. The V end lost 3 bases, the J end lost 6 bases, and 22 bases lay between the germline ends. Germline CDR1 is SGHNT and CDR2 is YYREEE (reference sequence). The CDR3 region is CASSSPIGGLGENTIYF. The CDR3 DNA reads TGTGCCAGCAGCTCGCCTATCGGGGGGTTGGGCGAAAACACCATATATTTT.

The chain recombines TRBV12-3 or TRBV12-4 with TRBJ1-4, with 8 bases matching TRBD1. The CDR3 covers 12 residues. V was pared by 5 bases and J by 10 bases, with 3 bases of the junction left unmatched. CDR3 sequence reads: CASSEQGGKLFF. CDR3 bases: TGTGCCAGCAGTGAACAGGGGGGAAAACTGTTTTTT.